The source of this T cell receptor (beta chain) is a study of blood T cell repertoires in COVID-19. Overall study context: Italy, Spain and the United States were the sources of the convalescent and acute COVID-19 samples. PBMCs, B-cell-depleted T cells, or T cells were the source of the cDNA or gDNA that made up the material.

Under the authors' procedure: Amplification of reference gene primers was used by the study to estimate nucleated cell counts. Sequenced by immunoSEQ multiplex PCR; TCRdb stores in-frame clones only, minus some. The D gene and trimming were derived from the DNA, and the V and J assignments and clone size from that table. Of 100,000 to 150,000 clones listed, 55% to 75% are singletons. This CDR3 has 11 residues. The ends lost 5 bases at V and 16 bases at J; junction bases unmatched: 8. This clonotype originated in a woman in her seventies with acute or convalescent COVID-19. The chain links TRBV12-3 or TRBV12-4 to TRBJ1-5; 7 positions match TRBD1. The sample taken for sequencing was peripheral blood. CDR3 sequence reads: CASSLGTDQHF. CDR3 coding DNA: TGTGCCAGCAGTCTCGGGACAGACCAACATTTT.